This T cell receptor beta chain emerged from a study of breast tumors, draining lymph nodes, adjacent tissues (dated by TCRdb to about 2016). Regarding the research as a whole: Breast cancer patients provided tumor, adjacent nontumor tissue and axillary lymph nodes, and the study compared the TCR beta repertoires across these three sources. In human breast cancer, the study set out to assess how tumor, surrounding tissue and draining lymph node repertoires relate to one another and whether T cells might be exchanged between them. Summary of the overall study and its limitations: The data were considered consistent with the idea that most tumor T cells come from the lymph node and then expand in tumor tissue. Tumor and nontumor tissue repertoires were significantly more similar in luminal-like than in basal-like breast cancer. Tumor T-cell repertoires showed less diversity than lymph node repertoires and more diversity than nontumor tissue repertoires, and tumor T-cell repertoires showed preferential V and J gene usage. Rather than being directly demonstrated, the conclusion that tumor T cells originate in lymph nodes was presented as consistent with a hypothesis.

The instrument given in TCRdb is Illumina HiSeq 2000. Multiplex PCR amplification was used to generate the TCR beta chain libraries. High-throughput sequencing was used to analyze the amplified TCR beta chain products. The public sequencing data were trimmed at Q25 with fastp and processed into clonotypes with MiXCR by TCRdb, which kept only in-frame beta chains. CDR3 protein sequences are deduplicated, and each keeps its most common genes and DNA. This sample is represented by roughly 100,000 distinct CDR3 sequences; 30% of them were singletons. The ten largest clonotypes hold approximately 5.4% of the sample. The lymph node samples were taken from the axillary draining lymph nodes of breast cancer patients. This clonotype was counted at least ten times. Its recognized antigen is unknown. Base qualities are not provided; no much larger clone lies one nucleotide away. The source material was axillary lymph node tissue. This TCR was sampled from a female donor with breast cancer. Some clones in this sample may be carry-over from other donors' samples.

The CDR3 reads CASSPGTGELYEQYF. The sequence in DNA is TGCGCCAGCAGCCCCGGGACAGGGGAACTCTACGAGCAGTACTTC. This receptor chain uses TRBV4-1 and TRBJ2-7, with 10 central nucleotides matching TRBD1. Via the germline V gene, CDR1 is MGHRA and CDR2 YSYEKL. The CDR3 starts with the cysteine, ends with the phenylalanine, and has 15 residues. Of the read, only the CDR3 DNA is kept; its 45 bases are in frame from base 1. Trimming accounts for 4 bases at V and 3 bases at J, while the number of junction bases matched to no gene is 6.